This note documents a single TCR beta chain sequence. Germline V gene sequence: CDR1 SGHTA, CDR2 FQGTGA. The CDR3 runs 15 residues. V gave up 2 bases and J gave up 5 bases; unmatched junction bases: 4. The data were taken from a study of technical replicates of blood from several donors. Generated by immunoSEQ multiplex PCR, the TCRdb table keeps only in-frame clones and is missing some. This table holds around 80,000 clones, about 95% found once. This TCR derives from a human donor in good health. The chain is built from TRBV7-3 and TRBJ2-1, with 9 bases fitting TRBD2. Source material: T cells isolated from PBMCs. CDR3 region: CASSLSPSGNNEQFF. DNA for the CDR3: TGTGCCAGCAGCTTATCGCCTAGCGGGAACAATGAGCAGTTCTTC.